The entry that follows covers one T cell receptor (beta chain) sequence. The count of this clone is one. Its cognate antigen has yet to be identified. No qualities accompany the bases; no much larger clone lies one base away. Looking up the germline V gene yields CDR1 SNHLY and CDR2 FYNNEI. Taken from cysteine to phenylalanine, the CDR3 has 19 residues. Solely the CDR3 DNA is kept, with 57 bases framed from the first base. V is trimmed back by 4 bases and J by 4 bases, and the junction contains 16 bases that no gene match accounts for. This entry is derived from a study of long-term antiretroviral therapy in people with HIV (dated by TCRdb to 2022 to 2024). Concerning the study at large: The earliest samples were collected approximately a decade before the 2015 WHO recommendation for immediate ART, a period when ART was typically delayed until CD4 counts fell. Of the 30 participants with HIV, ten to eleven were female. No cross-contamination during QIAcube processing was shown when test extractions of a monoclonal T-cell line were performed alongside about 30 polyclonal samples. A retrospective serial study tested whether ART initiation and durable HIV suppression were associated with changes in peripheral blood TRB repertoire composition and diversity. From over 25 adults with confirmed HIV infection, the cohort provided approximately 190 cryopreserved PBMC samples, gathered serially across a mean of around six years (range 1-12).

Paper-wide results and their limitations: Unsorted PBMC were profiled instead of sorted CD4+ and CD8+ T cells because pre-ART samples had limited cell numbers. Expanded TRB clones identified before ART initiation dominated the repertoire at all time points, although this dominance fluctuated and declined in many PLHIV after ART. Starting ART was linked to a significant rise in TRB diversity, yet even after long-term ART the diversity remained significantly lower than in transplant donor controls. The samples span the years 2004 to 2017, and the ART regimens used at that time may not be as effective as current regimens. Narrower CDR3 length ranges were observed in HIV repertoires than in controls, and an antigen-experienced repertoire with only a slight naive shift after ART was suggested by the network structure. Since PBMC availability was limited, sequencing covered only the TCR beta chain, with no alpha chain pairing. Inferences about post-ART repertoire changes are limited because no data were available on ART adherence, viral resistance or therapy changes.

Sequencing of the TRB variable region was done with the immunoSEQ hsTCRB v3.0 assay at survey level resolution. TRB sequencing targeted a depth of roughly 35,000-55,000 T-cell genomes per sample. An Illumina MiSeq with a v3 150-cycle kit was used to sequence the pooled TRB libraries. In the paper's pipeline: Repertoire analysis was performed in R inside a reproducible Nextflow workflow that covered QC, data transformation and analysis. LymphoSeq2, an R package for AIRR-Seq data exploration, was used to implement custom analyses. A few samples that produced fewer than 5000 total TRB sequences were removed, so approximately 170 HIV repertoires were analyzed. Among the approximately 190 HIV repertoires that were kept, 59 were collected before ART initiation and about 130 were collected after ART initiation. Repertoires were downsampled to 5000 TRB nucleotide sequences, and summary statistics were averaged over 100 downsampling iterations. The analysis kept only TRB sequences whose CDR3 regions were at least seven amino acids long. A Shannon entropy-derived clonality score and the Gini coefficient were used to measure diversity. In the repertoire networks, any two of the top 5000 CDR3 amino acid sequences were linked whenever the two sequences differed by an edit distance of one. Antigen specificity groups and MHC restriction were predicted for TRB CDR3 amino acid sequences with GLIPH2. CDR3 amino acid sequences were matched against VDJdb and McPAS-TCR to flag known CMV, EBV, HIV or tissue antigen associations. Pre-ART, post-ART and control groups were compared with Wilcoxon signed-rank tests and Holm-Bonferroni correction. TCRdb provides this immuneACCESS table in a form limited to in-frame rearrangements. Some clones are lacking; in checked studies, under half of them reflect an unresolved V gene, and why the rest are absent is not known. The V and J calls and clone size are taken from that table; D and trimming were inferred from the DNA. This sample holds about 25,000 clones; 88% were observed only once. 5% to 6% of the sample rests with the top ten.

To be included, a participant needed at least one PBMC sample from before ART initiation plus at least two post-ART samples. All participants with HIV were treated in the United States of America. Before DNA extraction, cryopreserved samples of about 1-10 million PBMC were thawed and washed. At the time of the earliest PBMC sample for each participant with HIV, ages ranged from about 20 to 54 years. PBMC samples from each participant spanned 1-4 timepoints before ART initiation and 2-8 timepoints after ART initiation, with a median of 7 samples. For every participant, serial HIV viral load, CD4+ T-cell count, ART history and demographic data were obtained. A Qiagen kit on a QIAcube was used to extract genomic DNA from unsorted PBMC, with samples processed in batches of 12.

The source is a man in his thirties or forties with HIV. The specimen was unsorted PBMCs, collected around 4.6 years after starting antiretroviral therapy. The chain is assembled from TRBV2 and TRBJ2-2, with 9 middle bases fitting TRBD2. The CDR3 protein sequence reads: CASSGPDLSGGYLTGELFF. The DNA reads TGTGCCAGCAGTGGCCCCGACCTTAGCGGGGGCTACCTCACCGGGGAGCTGTTTTTT.